This T cell receptor (beta chain) was recorded in a study of T-cell memory formation after mild COVID-19. General study findings and limits: Later expanders leaned CD4+, whereas clones that contracted between day 15 and 85 were balanced CD4/CD8. Researchers found some responding clones in pre-infection memory, a sign that cross-reactive memory joined.

This clonotype was observed a handful of times. What it binds is not known. TCRdb recomputed calls from the 5' RACE reads with MiXCR, one row per CDR3 protein. The table has roughly 150,000 distinct CDR3 sequences, 10% to 15% seen once. Trimming shortened V by 5 bases and J by 3 bases, and 17 bases separated the two germline ends. This CDR3 contains 15 residues. Looked up from germline, CDR1 is SGHAT and CDR2 is FQNNGV. The source is a man younger than 35 who had mild COVID-19 (a few samples of this study predate the infection). Cell type and time point are not known. Sequencing input: PBMCs or a T cell subset sorted from them (not recorded which). The V and J genes are TRBV11-2 and TRBJ2-7; possibly TRBD2 for D (5 bases). Written as DNA, the CDR3 is TGTGCCAGCAGCCTAGCTATCGGGGTTCACTACGAGCAGTACTTC. Its protein is CASSLAIGVHYEQYF. The variable domain in full, completed from reference TRBV11-2 and TRBJ2-7, reads EAGVAQSPRYKIIEKRQSVAFWCNPISGHATLYWYQQILGQGPKLLIQFQNNGVVDDSQLPKDRFSAERLKGVDSTLKIQPAKLEDSAVYLCASSLAIGVHYEQYFGPGTRLTVT.